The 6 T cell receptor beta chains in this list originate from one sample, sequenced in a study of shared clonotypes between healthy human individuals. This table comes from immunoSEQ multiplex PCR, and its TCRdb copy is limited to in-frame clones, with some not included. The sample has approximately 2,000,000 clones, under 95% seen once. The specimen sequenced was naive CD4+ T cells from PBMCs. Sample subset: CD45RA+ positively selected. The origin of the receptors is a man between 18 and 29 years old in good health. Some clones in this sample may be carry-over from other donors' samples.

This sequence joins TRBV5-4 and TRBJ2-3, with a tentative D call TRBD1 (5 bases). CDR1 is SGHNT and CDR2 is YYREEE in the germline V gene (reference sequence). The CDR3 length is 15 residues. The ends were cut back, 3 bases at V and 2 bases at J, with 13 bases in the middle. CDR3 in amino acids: CASSSWPTATDTQYF. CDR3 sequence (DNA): TGTGCCAGCAGCTCTTGGCCGACAGCCACAGATACGCAGTATTTT.

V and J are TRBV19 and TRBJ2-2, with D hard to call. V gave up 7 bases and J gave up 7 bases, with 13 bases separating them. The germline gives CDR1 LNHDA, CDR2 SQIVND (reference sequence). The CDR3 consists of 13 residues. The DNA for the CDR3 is TGTGCCAGTATAGGGAATATTTACGGGGAGCTGTTTTTT. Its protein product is CASIGNIYGELFF.

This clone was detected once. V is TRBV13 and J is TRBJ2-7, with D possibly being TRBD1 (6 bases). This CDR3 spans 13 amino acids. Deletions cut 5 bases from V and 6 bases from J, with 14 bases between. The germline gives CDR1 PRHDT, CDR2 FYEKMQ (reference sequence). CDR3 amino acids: CASSKLRDTEQYF. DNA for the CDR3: TGTGCCAGCAGCAAATTACGGGACACCGAGCAGTACTTC.

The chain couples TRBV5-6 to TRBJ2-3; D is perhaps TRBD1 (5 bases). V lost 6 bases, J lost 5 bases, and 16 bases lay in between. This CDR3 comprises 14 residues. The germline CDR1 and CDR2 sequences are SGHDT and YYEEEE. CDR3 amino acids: CASNPLGRKDTQYF. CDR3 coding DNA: TGTGCCAGCAACCCCCTGGGGCGTAAAGATACGCAGTATTTT.

CDR3: CASSGYARAFF. CDR3 in DNA: TGTGCCAGCAGCGGGTATGCTCGGGCTTTCTTT. This chain links TRBV27 with TRBJ1-1; no reliable D call. The CDR3 loop spans 11 amino acids. Germline V gene lookup returns CDR1 MNHEY and CDR2 SMNVEV (reference sequence). Trimming cost V 6 bases and J 11 bases, with 13 bases left between them.

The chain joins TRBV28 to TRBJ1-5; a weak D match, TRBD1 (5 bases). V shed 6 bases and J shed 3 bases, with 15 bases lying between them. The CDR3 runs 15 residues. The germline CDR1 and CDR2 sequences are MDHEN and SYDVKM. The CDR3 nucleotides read TGTGCCAGCAGGCACGGGCAGGGTCTCAATCAGCCCCAGCATTTT. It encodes CASRHGQGLNQPQHF.